The subject of this entry is one TCR beta chain. Per germline, CDR1 MDHEN and CDR2 SYDVKM. The V segment lost 6 bases and the J segment 4 bases; nucleotides outside the gene matches: 9. The CDR3 covers 15 residues. The entry originates in a study of blood T cell repertoires in COVID-19. Produced via immunoSEQ multiplex PCR; TCRdb's table is partial and in-frame only. The top ten clones hold around 4% of a sample with about 240,000 clones, more than 85% of them seen once. The sample taken for sequencing was PBMCs or T cells enriched from blood (not recorded which). The chain couples TRBV28 to TRBJ2-5; 9 bases agree with TRBD2. This receptor was identified in a woman aged 25 to 45 who had recovered from COVID-19. CDR3 in DNA: TGTGCCAGCAGCCTCATAGCGGGAGTGGTAGAGACCCAGTACTTC. Translation: CASSLIAGVVETQYF.